This TCR beta chain comes out of a study of early T cells in non-severe SARS-CoV-2 infection (dated by TCRdb to the early 2020s). Turning to the overall study: TCR sequencing used bulk RNA from unsorted whole blood, so alpha and beta chains could not be paired.

As regards this clonotype: Its target antigen remains unknown. Per-base qualities were not stored, and no clone one base away is much larger.

Trimming accounts for 3 bases at V and 4 bases at J, while the number of junction bases matched to no gene is 8. Including the terminal cysteine and phenylalanine, the CDR3 comprises 14 residues. The retained sequence is limited to the CDR3, 42 bases, with the frame set at the first base. The germline V gene (reference sequence) supplies CDR1 DFQATT and CDR2 SNEGSKA. This was a case-control study nested in a cohort of healthcare workers in London, UK, who had nasopharyngeal swab PCR tests and blood samples taken every week. Healthcare workers were enrolled in the week of the UK lockdown, from 23 to 31 March 2020, and were followed every week for up to 16 weeks. Library preparation used 5' RACE. Sequencing was carried out with a NextSeq 500. In the TCR library protocol, unique molecular identifiers were attached to individual cDNA molecules to correct for PCR bias and sequencing error. Sequencing covered both TCR alpha and beta chains, and within each sample the abundances of alpha and beta sequences were tightly co-correlated. Concerning the study's data processing: Decombinator V4 was used to annotate the V gene, J gene and CDR3 of the TCR sequences. Expanded TCRs were defined as changing significantly between any two time points under a Poisson model with p below 0.0001. TCR abundances were normalised to the total number of TCRs sequenced per sample and were expressed as counts per million. MAIT TCRs were defined by TRAV1-2 paired with TRAJ12, TRAJ20 or TRAJ33, and iNKT TCRs by TRAV10 paired with TRAJ18. A search of VDJdb, accessed on 1 November 2021, was run for TCRs annotated to CMV, EBV and SARS-CoV-2, with TCRs annotated for multiple antigens excluded. The public sequencing data were trimmed at Q25 with fastp and processed into clonotypes with MiXCR by TCRdb, which kept only in-frame beta chains. Each entry merges the rows of one CDR3 protein and shows their most common DNA and genes. TCRdb, not the authors, supplied the V and J calls. This sample gives around 55,000 distinct CDR3 sequences in total; under 15% of them show up just once. Approximately 11% of the sample is held by the ten biggest clonotypes.

The full study reports these points: VDJdb matching was skewed toward anti-spike CD8 responses, so virus-specific expansions were likely underestimated and private and CD4 specificities were missed.

In this chain, TRBV20-1 is recombined with TRBJ2-7, with 8 bases in between that match TRBD1. The material sequenced was whole blood, taken at baseline. The receptor was derived from an adult who was a healthcare worker with PCR-confirmed SARS-CoV-2 infection or an uninfected control (not recorded which). Here is the DNA: TGCAGTGCTAGCTCCCCTTGGACAGGGTACGAGCAGTACTTC. It specifies CSASSPWTGYEQYF.